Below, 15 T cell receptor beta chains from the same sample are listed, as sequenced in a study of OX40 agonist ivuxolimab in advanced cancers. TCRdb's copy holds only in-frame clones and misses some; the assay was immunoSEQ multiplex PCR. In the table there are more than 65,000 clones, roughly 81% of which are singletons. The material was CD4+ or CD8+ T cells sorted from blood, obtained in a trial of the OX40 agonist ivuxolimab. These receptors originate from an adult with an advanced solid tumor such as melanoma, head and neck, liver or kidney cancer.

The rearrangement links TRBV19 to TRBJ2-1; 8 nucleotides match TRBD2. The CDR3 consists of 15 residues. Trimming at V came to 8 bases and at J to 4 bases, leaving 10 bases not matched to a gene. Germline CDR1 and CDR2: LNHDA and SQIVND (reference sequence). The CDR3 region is CASCCAAGVYNEQFF. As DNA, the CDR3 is TGTGCCAGTTGTTGTGCAGCGGGAGTTTACAATGAGCAGTTCTTC.

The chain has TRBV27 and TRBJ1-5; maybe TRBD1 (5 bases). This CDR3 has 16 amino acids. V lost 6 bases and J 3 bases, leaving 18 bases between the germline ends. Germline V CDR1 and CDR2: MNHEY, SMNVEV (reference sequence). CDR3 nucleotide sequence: TGTGCCAGCAGCCCTTGGGGAGGGGCCCTCAATCAGCCCCAGCATTTT. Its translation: CASSPWGGALNQPQHF.

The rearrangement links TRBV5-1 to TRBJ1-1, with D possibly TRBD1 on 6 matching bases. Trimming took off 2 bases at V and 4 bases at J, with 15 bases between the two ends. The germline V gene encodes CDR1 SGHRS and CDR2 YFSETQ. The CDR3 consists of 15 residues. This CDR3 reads CASSLRTAGITEAFF. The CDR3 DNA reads TGCGCCAGCAGCTTACGGACAGCAGGGATCACTGAAGCTTTCTTT.

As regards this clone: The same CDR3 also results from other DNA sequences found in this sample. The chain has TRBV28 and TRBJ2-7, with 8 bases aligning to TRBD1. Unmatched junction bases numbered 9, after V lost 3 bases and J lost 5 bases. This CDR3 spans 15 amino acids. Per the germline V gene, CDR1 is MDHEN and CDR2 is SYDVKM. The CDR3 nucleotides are TGTGCCAGCAGTTTGTCGGCAGGGGGCACCGACGAGCAGTACTTC. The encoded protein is CASSLSAGGTDEQYF.

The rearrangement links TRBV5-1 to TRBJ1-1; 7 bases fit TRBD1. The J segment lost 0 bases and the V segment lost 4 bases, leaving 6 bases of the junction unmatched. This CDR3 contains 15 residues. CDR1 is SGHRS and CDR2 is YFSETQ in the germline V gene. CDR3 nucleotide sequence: TGCGCCAGCAGCCCGTCAGGGGGAATGAACACTGAAGCTTTCTTT. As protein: CASSPSGGMNTEAFF.

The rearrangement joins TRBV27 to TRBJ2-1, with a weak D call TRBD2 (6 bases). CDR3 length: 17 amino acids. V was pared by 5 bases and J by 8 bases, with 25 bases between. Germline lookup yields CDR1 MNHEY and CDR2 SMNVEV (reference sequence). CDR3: CASSPRPPGVASDEQFF. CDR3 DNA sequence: TGTGCCAGCAGTCCCCGCCCCCCGGGGGTCGCTTCGGATGAGCAGTTCTTC.

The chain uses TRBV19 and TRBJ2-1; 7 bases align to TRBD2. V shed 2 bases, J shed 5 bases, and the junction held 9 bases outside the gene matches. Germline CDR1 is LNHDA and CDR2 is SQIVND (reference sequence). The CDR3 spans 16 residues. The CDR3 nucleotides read TGTGCCAGTAGTATATTCCTGGGGGAGGGCCACAATGAGCAGTTCTTC. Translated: CASSIFLGEGHNEQFF.

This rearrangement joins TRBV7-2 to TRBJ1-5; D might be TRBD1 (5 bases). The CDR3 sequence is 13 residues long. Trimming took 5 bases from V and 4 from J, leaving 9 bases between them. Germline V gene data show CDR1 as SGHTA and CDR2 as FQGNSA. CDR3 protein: CASSGTTNQPQHF. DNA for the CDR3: TGTGCCAGCAGCGGGACTACAAATCAGCCCCAGCATTTT. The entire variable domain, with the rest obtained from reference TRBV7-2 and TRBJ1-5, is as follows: GAGVSQSPSNKVTEKGKDVELRCDPISGHTALYWYRQSLGQGLEFLIYFQGNSAPDKSGLPSDRFSAERTGGSVSTLTIQRTQQEDSAVYLCASSGTTNQPQHFGDGTRLSIL.

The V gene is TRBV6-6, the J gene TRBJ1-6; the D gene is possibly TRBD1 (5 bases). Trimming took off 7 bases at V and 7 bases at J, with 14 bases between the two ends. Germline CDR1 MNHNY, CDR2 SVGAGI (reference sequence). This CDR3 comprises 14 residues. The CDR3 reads CASTMGPQNSPLHF. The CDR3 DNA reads TGTGCCAGCACCATGGGACCCCAAAATTCACCCCTCCACTTT.

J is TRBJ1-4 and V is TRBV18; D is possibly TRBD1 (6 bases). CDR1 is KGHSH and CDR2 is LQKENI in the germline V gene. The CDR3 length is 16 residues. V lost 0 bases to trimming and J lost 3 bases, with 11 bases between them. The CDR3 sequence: CASSPPPGTPNEKLFF. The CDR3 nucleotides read TGTGCCAGCTCACCACCTCCCGGGACACCTAATGAAAAACTGTTTTTT.

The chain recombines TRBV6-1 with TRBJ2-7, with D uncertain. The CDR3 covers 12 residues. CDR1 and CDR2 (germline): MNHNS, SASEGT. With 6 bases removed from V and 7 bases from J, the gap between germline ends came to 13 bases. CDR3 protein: CASRLDGPEQYF. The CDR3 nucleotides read TGTGCCAGCAGATTGGACGGACCGGAGCAGTACTTC.

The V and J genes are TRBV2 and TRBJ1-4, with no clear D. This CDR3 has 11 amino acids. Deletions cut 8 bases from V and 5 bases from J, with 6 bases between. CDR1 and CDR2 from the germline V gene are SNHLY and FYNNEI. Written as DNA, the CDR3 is TGTGCCAGCGGATTGAATGAAAAACTGTTTTTT. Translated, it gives CASGLNEKLFF.

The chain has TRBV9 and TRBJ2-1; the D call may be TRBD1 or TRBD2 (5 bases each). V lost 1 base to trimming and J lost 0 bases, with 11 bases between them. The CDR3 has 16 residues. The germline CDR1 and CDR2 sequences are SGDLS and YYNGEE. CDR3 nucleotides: TGTGCCAGCAGCGTATTTGCAGGGAGCTCCTACAATGAGCAGTTCTTC. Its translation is CASSVFAGSSYNEQFF.

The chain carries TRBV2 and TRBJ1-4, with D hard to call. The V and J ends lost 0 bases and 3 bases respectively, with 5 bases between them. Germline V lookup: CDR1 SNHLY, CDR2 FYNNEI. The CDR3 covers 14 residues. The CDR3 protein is CASSEATANEKLFF. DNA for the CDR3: TGTGCCAGCAGTGAAGCGACGGCTAATGAAAAACTGTTTTTT.

CDR3 in amino acids: CASSQDRTSADTGELFF. The DNA of the CDR3 is TGTGCCAGCAGCCAAGATCGAACTAGCGCTGACACCGGGGAGCTGTTTTTT. J is TRBJ2-2 and V is TRBV14; TRBD2 aligns across 7 bases. Germline V CDR1 and CDR2: SGHDN, FVKESK. With 0 bases clipped from V and 3 bases from J, the junction kept 7 bases outside the gene matches. The CDR3 has 17 amino acids.